This T cell receptor (beta chain) was sequenced in a study of T cell responses to AZD1222 COVID-19 vaccine. General observations from the study: Seropositive AZD1222 recipients at baseline numbered only five to seven. Reports say nearly half of spike-specific TCRs go after unmutated variant regions. Donors in the cohort were predominantly white British and more often female, and clonal diversity was possibly underestimated.

Notes on this clone: The antigen is undetermined.

Measured with immunoSEQ multiplex PCR; TCRdb has only the in-frame clones, and not every one. The sample holds some 110,000 clones, 92% seen once. This CDR3 spans 13 amino acids. J lost 1 base, V lost 9 bases, and 2 bases had no gene match. Germline V CDR1 and CDR2: MGHDK, SYGVNS. The genes are TRBV25-1 and TRBJ2-2, with TRBD2 matching 7 bases. Specimen: peripheral blood, collected on day 0 of AZD1222 vaccination. The sequence was collected from an adult in good health. This chain's CDR3 is CASQRGNTGELFF. The CDR3 DNA sequence: TGTGCCAGTCAGCGGGGGAACACCGGGGAGCTGTTTTTT.